A selection of T cell receptor beta chains follows, all from one sample in a study of blood T cell repertoires in COVID-19. Measured with immunoSEQ multiplex PCR; TCRdb has only the in-frame clones, and not every one. The data show about 51,000 clones, less than 90% seen once. Sequenced: peripheral blood. The receptors come from a man aged 60 to 69 with acute or convalescent COVID-19. Each CDR3 is given with its conserved first and last residue. D genes are given only for firm matches. Clone size, where shown, is once, few, many, or a class for clones that have expanded.

>TRBV29-1|NA|TRBJ2-7|NA
TGCAGCGTTGTCCCAGGGGAGGGCCTCACTCGCTCCTACGAGCAGTACTTC
CSVVPGEGLTRSYEQYF
>TRBV28|NA|TRBJ2-1|TRBD2
TGTGCCAGCAGTCCCTTAGCGGGAGACCATGAGCAGTTCTTC
CASSPLAGDHEQFF
>TRBV29-1|NA|TRBJ2-1|TRBD2
TGCAGCGTGACCGATCCGGGACTAGCGGGGGACCAGTTCTTC
CSVTDPGLAGDQFF
>TRBV5-1|NA|TRBJ1-2|NA
TGCGCCAGCAGTTCTGGGGCGGGCAGGGGTGACGGCTACACCTTC
CASSSGAGRGDGYTF
>TRBV10-3|NA|TRBJ1-3|NA
TGTGCCATCATACCTGGCATAGCAGGGAAGGAGGGAAACACCATATATTTT
CAIIPGIAGKEGNTIYF
>TRBV6-6|NA|TRBJ1-2|NA
TGTGCCAGCAGTTTGGACGGGGAGCTTGGCTACACCTTC
CASSLDGELGYTF
>TRBV5-4|NA|TRBJ2-3|TRBD2
TGTGCCAGCAGCTTCTGGGGGGGGACAGATACGCAGTATTTT
CASSFWGGTDTQYF
>TRBV19|NA|TRBJ1-1|NA
TGTGCCAGTAGTCCCTATGGAGACAACACTGAAGCTTTCTTT
CASSPYGDNTEAFF
>TRBV6-5|NA|TRBJ2-6|NA
TGTGCCAGCAGTATGCGGGGCTCTGGGGCCAACGTCCTGACTTTC
CASSMRGSGANVLTF
>TRBV27|NA|TRBJ1-5|NA
TGTGCCAGCAGTCCCCGGGACATTGTTTATCAGCCCCAGCATTTT
CASSPRDIVYQPQHF
>TRBV28|NA|TRBJ1-4|NA
TGTGCCAGCAGTTACCTTAGCTCCGGGGAAAAACTGTTTTTT
CASSYLSSGEKLFF
>TRBV2|NA|TRBJ2-7|TRBD1
TGTGCCAGCAGTGAAGCAGGGCAGGGGGCGTTCTACGAGCAGTACTTC
CASSEAGQGAFYEQYF
>TRBV28|NA|TRBJ1-2|NA
TGTGCCAGCAGTTTATTGGGGCGCAAAGTCTATGGCTACACCTTC
CASSLLGRKVYGYTF
>TRBV18|NA|TRBJ1-1|TRBD1
TGTGCCAGCTCACCGGCCGGGACAGGGGTCACTGAAGCTTTCTTT
CASSPAGTGVTEAFF
>TRBV18|NA|TRBJ1-2|TRBD1
TGTGCCAGCTCACCACCGGGTCGGGACAGGGGAAACTATGGCTACACCTTC
CASSPPGRDRGNYGYTF
>TRBV5-8|NA|TRBJ2-3|TRBD2
TGTGCCAGCAGCTTCATGGGACTAGCGGGGGCAGATACGCAGTATTTT
CASSFMGLAGADTQYF
>TRBV27|NA|TRBJ2-5|TRBD1
TGTGCCAGCAGTTTAGACAGGGACCAAGAGACCCAGTACTTC
CASSLDRDQETQYF
>TRBV5-5|NA|TRBJ1-2|TRBD1
TGTGCCAGCAGCTCGGGGACAGGGCTTGACTATGGCTACACCTTC
CASSSGTGLDYGYTF
>TRBV5-8|once|TRBJ2-1|TRBD1
TGTGCCAGCAGCTTGGCGGACAGGGGGCCCAATGAGCAGTTCTTC
CASSLADRGPNEQFF